This T cell receptor (beta chain) was observed in a study of CD8 T cells in Susac syndrome. After extraction with the RNeasy kit, about 0.5 to 1 ug of the RNA was reverse transcribed using random hexamers. The CDR3 of TCR beta was amplified by immunoSEQ multiplex PCR across 54 Vbeta and 13 Jbeta. TCRdb reprocessed the immunoSEQ multiplex PCR reads with MiXCR, giving one entry per CDR3 protein. The sample has around 70,000 distinct CDR3 sequences, approximately 96% seen once; the top ten hold about 0.61%. Germline V gene data show CDR1 as SGHVS and CDR2 as FQNEAQ. This CDR3 is built from 13 residues. Trimming removed 5 bases from V and 8 bases from J, with 13 bases in between. In its sample, this clonotype was seen a few times. CD8+ and CD4+ T cells from blood underwent TCR beta sequencing. Treatment-naive patients with stable or active relapsing-remitting disease served as multiple sclerosis controls. TEMRA cells were FACS-enriched, and CD8+ and CD4+ T cells were isolated negatively.

The clonotype was recovered from a human donor with multiple sclerosis. The material sequenced was CD8+ T cells from PBMCs. This chain connects TRBV7-8 to TRBJ2-4; possibly TRBD1 for D (6 bases). The CDR3 spells CASSPPNRDIQYF. DNA for the CDR3: TGTGCCAGCAGCCCGCCTAACAGGGACATTCAGTACTTC.